This entry features one T cell receptor beta chain sequence. Its matching antigen is unknown. The CDR3 runs 14 residues. The germline V gene encodes CDR1 MNHEY and CDR2 SVGAGI. V lost 6 bases and J lost 4, with 15 bases in between. It was with 60 Vbeta and 13 Jbeta primers that the PCR ran. Authors' analysis steps: Later reanalysis found roughly 80 million unique TCR beta chains, some 10 million of them shared. Here immunoSEQ multiplex PCR was the method, and the copy in TCRdb shows in-frame clones only, minus some. V and J calls plus clone size are reproduced from that table; the DNA served to infer D and trimming. The sample comprises nearly 110,000 clones, less than 85% of which are singletons, and around 2.1% rests with the top ten. The data derive from a study of cytomegalovirus exposure and HLA in healthy donors. Overall study findings and caveats: Some segments of the V type, notably TRBV6-2 and TRBV6-3, were excluded as indistinguishable. Association with HLA alleles at 0.05 false discovery rate was found for 16,951 TCR beta sequences in a later analysis.

The specimen was PBMCs. The sequence was obtained from a young man in good health and CMV-seronegative. The rearrangement joins TRBV6-5 to TRBJ1-1, with D tentatively TRBD1 (6 bases). CDR3 region: CASRWRGGGTEAFF. DNA for the CDR3: TGTGCCAGCAGGTGGAGGGGGGGTGGCACTGAAGCTTTCTTT.